One and the same sample provided the 8 T cell receptor beta chains below, sequenced in a study of metastatic and nonmetastatic thyroid tumors. TCRdb re-called the PCR reads with MiXCR. The sample yields around 7,500 clones, just under 30% seen once. All patients were treatment-naive before thyroid surgery. The sequencing sample was made of tumor tissue. These receptors originate from a female donor with papillary thyroid cancer or a benign thyroid nodule (not recorded which). Some clones in this sample may be carry-over from other donors' samples.

By proportion, this clone is medium-sized (0.01 to 0.1%). The chain recombines TRBV20-1 with TRBJ1-1, with D uncertain. Between the trimmed V and J ends, which lost 6 bases and 0 bases, there was a span of 17 bases. The CDR3 sequence is 15 residues long. Germline assignment: CDR1 DFQATT and CDR2 SNEGSKA (reference sequence). The CDR3 nucleotides are TGCAGTGCCTCCAGTCTCAACGACATGAACACTGAAGCTTTCTTT. It is translated as CSASSLNDMNTEAFF.

The J gene is TRBJ2-7, the V gene TRBV5-1, with D perhaps TRBD2 (6 bases). This CDR3 spans 14 amino acids. V lost 5 bases, J lost 4 bases, and 16 bases lay in between. Germline-derived CDR1 and CDR2 are SGHRS and YFSETQ. CDR3 protein: CASSPGTRMYEQYF. CDR3 sequence (DNA): TGCGCCAGCAGTCCCGGGACTCGTATGTACGAGCAGTACTTC.

This rearrangement joins TRBV12-3 or TRBV12-4 to TRBJ2-7; D perhaps matches TRBD2 (6 bases). CDR3 length: 14 residues. Trimming stripped 2 bases from V and 4 bases from J, with 12 bases between. The CDR3, as DNA: TGTGCCAGCAGTTTACGGGGACTGGGGTACGAGCAGTACTTC. This translates into CASSLRGLGYEQYF.

The chain joins TRBV28 to TRBJ2-4; 10 bases agree with TRBD2. Germline trimming cut 7 bases from V and 0 bases from J; bases unmatched to any gene: 9. This CDR3 is built from 17 residues. Germline assignment: CDR1 MDHEN and CDR2 SYDVKM. CDR3 protein: CASISGTSVLAKNIQYF. CDR3 bases: TGTGCCAGCATCTCCGGGACTAGCGTCTTAGCCAAAAACATTCAGTACTTC.

V and J are TRBV6-2 or TRBV6-3 and TRBJ2-3, with TRBD1 as a possible D gene (6 bases). Between the trimmed V and J ends, which lost 2 bases and 1 base, there was a span of 16 bases. CDR3 length: 17 amino acids. The germline V gene encodes CDR1 MNHEY and CDR2 SVGEGT. In DNA, the CDR3 is TGTGCCAGCAGTTACCTTCCACGGGACATACGCACAGATACGCAGTATTTT. Translating gives CASSYLPRDIRTDTQYF.

The chain employs TRBV6-1 and TRBJ2-7, with 7 bases identical to TRBD2. Germline-derived CDR1 and CDR2 are MNHNS and SASEGT. The CDR3 has 13 residues. The ends lost 10 bases at V and 0 bases at J; junction bases unmatched: 6. DNA of the CDR3: TGTGCCATTCTAGCGGCAAGCTCCTACGAGCAGTACTTC. This gives the protein CAILAASSYEQYF.

This clone appeared a few times. The V call is TRBV25-1, the J call TRBJ1-2; perhaps TRBD1 as D (6 bases). The CDR3 sequence is 14 residues long. CDR1 and CDR2 (germline): MGHDK, SYGVNS. V lost 4 bases and J lost 0, with 9 bases in between. The CDR3 bases are TGTGCCAGCAGTGGCCGGGACACTAACTATGGCTACACCTTC. It is translated as CASSGRDTNYGYTF.

This clone appeared many times. V and J are TRBV20-1 and TRBJ2-7; a weak D match, TRBD2 (5 bases). This CDR3 has 13 residues. Germline V gene data show CDR1 as DFQATT and CDR2 as SNEGSKA (reference sequence). Trimming pared 6 bases from V and 3 bases from J, leaving 15 bases between. The CDR3 sequence is CSAAPGIDYEQYF. CDR3 in DNA: TGCAGTGCGGCTCCCGGGATCGACTACGAGCAGTACTTC.